This T cell receptor (beta chain) was observed in a study of cytomegalovirus exposure and HLA in healthy donors. Trimming shortened V by 5 bases and J by 10 bases, and 6 bases separated the two germline ends. The CDR3 spans 10 residues. Looked up from germline, CDR1 is MNHNS and CDR2 is SASEGT. Both 60 Vbeta primers and 13 Jbeta primers went into the PCR. The protocol was immunoSEQ multiplex PCR, while the TCRdb copy is restricted to in-frame clones and leaves out a portion. The data show about 130,000 clones, less than 75% seen once. The receptor's source is a woman aged 40 to 50 in good health and CMV-seropositive. The chain uses TRBV6-1 and TRBJ2-1; D is unclear. The source material was PBMCs. The CDR3 reads CASSFREQFF. The DNA for the CDR3 is TGTGCCAGCAGTTTCAGGGAGCAGTTCTTC.